This T cell receptor (beta chain) appears in the sequencing data of a study of blood T cell repertoires in COVID-19. Study summary: The United States, Italy and Spain were the sources of the acute and convalescent COVID-19 samples.

V lost 6 bases and J 7 bases, leaving 21 bases between the germline ends. Germline CDR1 reads MDHEN; CDR2 reads SYDVKM. The CDR3 contains 15 residues. It was during active infection that Seattle patients were enrolled and then longitudinally followed. Sequencing used immunoSEQ multiplex PCR; TCRdb keeps in-frame clones, though not all of them. The sample lists fewer than 200,000 clones; about four fifths were seen once. Source material: peripheral blood. The origin of this receptor is a woman aged 80 or over with COVID-19, enrolled during active disease. The V call is TRBV28, the J call TRBJ1-1, with a weak D call TRBD1 (5 bases). The CDR3 protein is CASRLYPQGGSEAFF. CDR3 coding DNA: TGTGCCAGCAGGCTTTACCCTCAGGGAGGGAGTGAAGCTTTCTTT.